This T cell receptor (beta chain) was sequenced for a study of blood T cell repertoires in COVID-19. Across the study: From the United States, Italy and Spain came samples of acute and convalescent COVID-19. From T cells, B-cell-depleted T cells, or PBMCs came the material, which was cDNA or gDNA.

The protocol was immunoSEQ multiplex PCR, while the TCRdb copy is restricted to in-frame clones and leaves out a portion. The sample lists about 220,000 clones; 75% to 90% were seen once. Recruits, aged about 18 to 95 years, lived in about two dozen US areas. Participants' reported clinical history set cohort assignment. The germline V gene has CDR1 SNHLY and CDR2 FYNNEI. The CDR3 covers 12 residues. V lost 11 bases to trimming and J lost 1 base; unmatched junction nucleotides: 4. The chain has TRBV2 and TRBJ2-5; 7 bases map to TRBD1. Sequenced: PBMCs or T cells enriched from blood (not recorded which). The clonotype originates from a woman under 30 in a cohort exposed to, infected with or recovered from COVID-19 (not recorded which). CDR3 bases: TGTGCCGGCGACAGGGCCCAAGAGACCCAGTACTTC. It is translated as CAGDRAQETQYF. The full variable domain, its missing parts supplied by reference TRBV2 and TRBJ2-5, is EPEVTQTPSHQVTQMGQEVILRCVPISNHLYFYWYRQILGQKVEFLVSFYNNEISEKSEIFDDQFSVERPDGSNFTLKIRSTKLEDSAMYFCAGDRAQETQYFGPGTRLLVL.